The sequence of this TCR beta chain was determined in a study of immune evolution from preneoplasia to lung adenocarcinoma (dated by TCRdb to the early 2020s). The study in broad terms: HLA loss of heterozygosity was found in approximately 7% of AIS, around 15% of MIA and roughly 33% of ADC lesions, and in no AAH lesions. The study combined immune gene expression, TCR sequencing and multiplex immunofluorescence to profile immune contexture across lung adenocarcinoma precursors and invasive adenocarcinoma. Resected precursor lesions (AAH, AIS, MIA) and invasive adenocarcinomas were compared against paired morphologically normal lung tissue. Sample size was determined by specimen availability and not by a prior power calculation. Whole exome sequencing and methylation data from the same cohort of nodules were integrated with the immune data. The overall cohort comprised 40 to 55 patients with pulmonary nodules who underwent surgical resection. A total of about 56 patients contributed TCR sequencing data. The study reported that approximately 98 samples were used for TCR sequencing. POLYSOLVER was used to infer class I HLA alleles from exome data, and LOHHLA was used to detect allele-specific HLA loss.

Note on this clone: Its antigen has not been determined. No clone much larger than this one lies a single base away; base qualities are absent.

TCR beta CDR3 regions were sequenced from DNA using the immunoSEQ hsTCRbeta Kit. Per the original workflow: TCR sequencing data were analysed with the ImmunoSEQ Analyzer. T cell clonality was defined as 1 minus Pielou's evenness, as computed on productive rearrangements. To measure T cell diversity, the inverse Simpson index was applied to productive templates. T cell density was TCR beta template counts normalized to usable DNA, estimated by amplifying and sequencing housekeeping genes. TCR metrics were compared across histologic stages using two-sided Kruskal-Wallis tests. TCRdb mirrors the immuneACCESS table, restricted to in-frame sequences. Some clones are absent from its copies; in checked studies, under half trace to an unresolved V gene, and the reason for the others is unknown. D and trimming come from the DNA, and the V and J calls and clone size come from that table. The sample yields 4,000 to 5,000 clones; 86% were counted once. 3.2% of the sample goes to the ten largest clones.

Patients underwent resection in Japan or China between about 2013 and 2018. Two lung cancer pathologists independently reviewed H&E slides to confirm the histologic diagnosis of every case. For nucleic acid extraction, premalignant or tumor cells were enriched by macro-dissection following pathologic assessment. FFPE tissue was used for DNA isolation with the AllPrep DNA/RNA FFPE Kit. Measured from the cysteine to the phenylalanine, the CDR3 is 15 residues long. Only the CDR3 region is kept as DNA, spanning 45 bases read in frame from base 1. Germline trimming amounts to 5 bases on V and 2 bases on J, with 5 as the count of junction bases outside the gene matches. Reading the germline V gene (reference sequence) gives CDR1 LNHNV and CDR2 YYDKDF. Study-level results and caveats: Because all patients were from Japan and China, applicability to Western populations was uncertain. The highest T cell clonality was observed in KRAS-mutant nodules compared with EGFR-mutant or double wild-type lesions. The highest top T cell clone frequencies were observed in normal lung, and a progressive decrease in top T cell clone frequencies appeared to occur from AAH through AIS, MIA and invasive adenocarcinoma. Clonality was highest in normal lung, while later-stage lesions appeared to have lower clonality but higher T cell density and diversity. The findings were based on association rather than direct causation, and larger cohorts with long-term follow-up and longitudinal biopsies were deemed needed.

The clonotype comes from a person between 65 and 79 years old with lung adenocarcinoma. The sequenced sample consisted of FFPE minimally invasive lung adenocarcinoma tissue. What the cell subset or site label conveys for this sample: micro-invasive lung adenocarcinoma (MIA). The receptor chain draws on TRBV15 and TRBJ1-5; 8 bases in the junction line up with TRBD1. The sequenced DNA is TGTGCCACCAGCCTGGACAGGGCAGGCAATCAGCCCCAGCATTTT. Translated, it gives CATSLDRAGNQPQHF.